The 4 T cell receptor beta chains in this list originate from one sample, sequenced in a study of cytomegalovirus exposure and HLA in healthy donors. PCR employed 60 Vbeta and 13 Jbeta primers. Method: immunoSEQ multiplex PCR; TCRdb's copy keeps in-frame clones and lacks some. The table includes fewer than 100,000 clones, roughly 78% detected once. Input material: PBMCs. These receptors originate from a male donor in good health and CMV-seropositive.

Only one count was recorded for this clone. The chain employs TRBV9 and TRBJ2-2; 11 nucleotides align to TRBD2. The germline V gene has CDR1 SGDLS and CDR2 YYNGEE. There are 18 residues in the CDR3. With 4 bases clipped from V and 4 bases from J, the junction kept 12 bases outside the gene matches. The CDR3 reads CASSPPGSGGVLTGELFF. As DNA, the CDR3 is TGTGCCAGCAGCCCACCGGGTAGCGGGGGGGTACTCACCGGGGAGCTGTTTTTT.

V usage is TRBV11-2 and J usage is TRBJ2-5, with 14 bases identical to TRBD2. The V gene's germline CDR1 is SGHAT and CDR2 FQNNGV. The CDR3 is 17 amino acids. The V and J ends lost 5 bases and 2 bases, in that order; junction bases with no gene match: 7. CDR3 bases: TGTGCCAGCAGCCAGGGACTAGCGGGAGTGAGGCAAGAGACCCAGTACTTC. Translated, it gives CASSQGLAGVRQETQYF.

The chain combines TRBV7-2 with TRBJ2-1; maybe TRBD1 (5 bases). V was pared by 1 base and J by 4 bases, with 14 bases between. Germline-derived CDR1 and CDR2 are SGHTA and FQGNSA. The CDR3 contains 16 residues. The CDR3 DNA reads TGTGCCAGCAGCTTAGTGGGGCGGTCCGGATACAATGAGCAGTTCTTC. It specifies CASSLVGRSGYNEQFF.

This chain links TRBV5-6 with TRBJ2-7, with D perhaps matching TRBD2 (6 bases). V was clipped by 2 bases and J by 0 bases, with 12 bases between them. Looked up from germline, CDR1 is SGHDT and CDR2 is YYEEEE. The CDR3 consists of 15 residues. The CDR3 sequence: CASSLGEDSSYEQYF. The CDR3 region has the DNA TGTGCCAGCAGCTTAGGGGAGGATAGCTCCTACGAGCAGTACTTC.